Shown below are 30 T cell receptor beta chains from a single sample sequenced in a study of T cells in tuberculosis. Method: immunoSEQ multiplex PCR; TCRdb's copy keeps in-frame clones and lacks some. Altogether under 25,000 clones are present, more than 95% being singletons, with the ten largest covering 6.2%. Sequencing used PBMCs. The source of these receptors is a donor under 30 with latent tuberculosis or without tuberculosis infection.

The chain combines TRBV18 with TRBJ1-1; tentatively, D is TRBD1 (6 bases). CDR3 length: 13 residues. The V and J ends lost 3 bases and 3 bases respectively, with 8 bases between them. Germline CDR1 and CDR2: KGHSH and LQKENI. As DNA, the CDR3 is TGTGCCAGCTCACCCCAGGGGCACACTGAAGCTTTCTTT. Translated: CASSPQGHTEAFF.

The rearrangement uses TRBV30 and TRBJ2-1; 9 bases agree with TRBD2. Trimming removed 1 base from V and 8 bases from J; junction bases left unmatched: 12. This CDR3 has 16 amino acids. Germline assignment: CDR1 GTSNPN and CDR2 SVGIG (reference sequence). CDR3 coding DNA: TGTGCCTGGAGTGCAAGGGCGCGGGGGGGCTTGGATGAGCAGTTCTTC. Its protein product is CAWSARARGGLDEQFF.

This rearrangement joins TRBV6-1 to TRBJ1-2; a possible D gene is TRBD1 (5 bases). Germline CDR1 is MNHNS and CDR2 is SASEGT. Deletions cut 6 bases from V and 3 bases from J, with 14 bases between. CDR3 size: 14 residues. Written as DNA, the CDR3 is TGTGCCAGCAGCCAAAGCGGGGGGTACTATGGCTACACCTTC. Its translation: CASSQSGGYYGYTF.

J is TRBJ1-1 and V is TRBV2; D is unresolved. CDR1 and CDR2 from the germline V gene are SNHLY and FYNNEI. This CDR3 has 11 residues. Trimming stripped 8 bases from V and 7 bases from J, with 11 bases between. The CDR3 coding sequence is TGTGCCAGCTCGTTGGCAAATGAAGCTTTCTTT. Translated, it gives CASSLANEAFF. The full variable domain, rest sourced from reference TRBV2 and TRBJ1-1, is EPEVTQTPSHQVTQMGQEVILRCVPISNHLYFYWYRQILGQKVEFLVSFYNNEISEKSEIFDDQFSVERPDGSNFTLKIRSTKLEDSAMYFCASSLANEAFFGQGTRLTVV.

V is TRBV5-1 and J is TRBJ2-3, with D perhaps TRBD2 (5 bases). Deletions cut 4 bases from V and 0 bases from J, with 15 bases between. Germline CDR1 SGHRS, CDR2 YFSETQ. CDR3 length equals 16 residues. CDR3 sequence: CASSSYSVTSTDTQYF. The CDR3 DNA follows: TGCGCCAGCAGCAGCTATAGCGTTACTAGCACAGATACGCAGTATTTT. The variable domain in full, with the rest retrieved from reference TRBV5-1 and TRBJ2-3, is KAGVTQTPRYLIKTRGQQVTLSCSPISGHRSVSWYQQTPGQGLQFLFEYFSETQRNKGNFPGRFSGRQFSNSRSEMNVSTLELGDSALYLCASSSYSVTSTDTQYFGPGTRLTVL.

The chain links TRBV9 to TRBJ2-1; the match to TRBD2 covers 9 bases. J was trimmed by 1 base and V by 3 bases; bases with no gene match: 5. In germline, CDR1 is SGDLS, CDR2 YYNGEE. The length of the CDR3 is 16 residues. This CDR3 is CASSGGGAVSYNEQFF. The CDR3 coding sequence is TGTGCCAGCAGCGGCGGGGGGGCGGTGTCCTACAATGAGCAGTTCTTC. Looking up the rest from reference TRBV9 and TRBJ2-1 gives the full variable domain: DSGVTQTPKHLITATGQRVTLRCSPRSGDLSVYWYQQSLDQGLQFLIQYYNGEERAKGNILERFSAQQFPDLHSELNLSSLELGDSALYFCASSGGGAVSYNEQFFGPGTRLTVL.

The chain recombines TRBV14 with TRBJ1-1, with 10 bases lining up with TRBD1. Looked up from germline, CDR1 is SGHDN and CDR2 is FVKESK. The V segment lost 3 bases and the J segment 10 bases; nucleotides outside the gene matches: 2. The CDR3 is 12 amino acids. The CDR3 DNA reads as TGTGCCAGCAGCCACCGGACAGGGGGAGCTTTCTTT. It is translated as CASSHRTGGAFF. The whole variable domain, remainder taken from reference TRBV14 and TRBJ1-1, is EAGVTQFPSHSVIEKGQTVTLRCDPISGHDNLYWYRRVMGKEIKFLLHFVKESKQDESGMPNNRFLAERTGGTYSTLKVQPAELEDSGVYFCASSHRTGGAFFGQGTRLTVV.

J is TRBJ1-2 and V is TRBV11-2; D is undetermined. V lost 8 bases and J 7 bases, leaving 11 bases between the germline ends. The CDR3 is made up of 11 amino acids. The germline V gene has CDR1 SGHAT and CDR2 FQNNGV. The CDR3 region has the DNA TGTGCCAGCGGCGAGGCGATTGGCTACACCTTC. Its protein product is CASGEAIGYTF.

The V and J genes are TRBV29-1 and TRBJ2-1; D remains ambiguous. Germline V gene lookup returns CDR1 SQVTM and CDR2 ANQGSEA. There are 12 residues in the CDR3. V lost 5 bases and J lost 0, with 5 bases in between. The CDR3 reads CSVRSSYNEQFF. Written as DNA, the CDR3 is TGCAGCGTTCGGAGCTCCTACAATGAGCAGTTCTTC.

The chain is built from TRBV5-3 and TRBJ2-7; possibly TRBD1 for D (6 bases). TRBV5-3 is reported as an ORF; its role is uncertain. V was clipped by 2 bases and J by 2 bases, with 11 bases between them. This CDR3 contains 14 residues. CDR3 nucleotides: TGTGCCAGAAGCTTCCCAGACAGGACCTACGAGCAGTACTTC. This gives the protein CARSFPDRTYEQYF.

This clone was observed a single time. V and J are TRBV11-2 and TRBJ2-3; D is possibly TRBD1 (5 bases). V was clipped by 1 base and J by 2 bases, with 13 bases between them. Per germline, CDR1 SGHAT and CDR2 FQNNGV. The CDR3 is 16 amino acids. The CDR3 spells CASSLGLSGNTDTQYF. In nucleotides, the CDR3 is TGTGCCAGCAGCTTAGGTTTGTCAGGGAACACAGATACGCAGTATTTT. Complete variable domain (other parts from reference TRBV11-2 and TRBJ2-3): EAGVAQSPRYKIIEKRQSVAFWCNPISGHATLYWYQQILGQGPKLLIQFQNNGVVDDSQLPKDRFSAERLKGVDSTLKIQPAKLEDSAVYLCASSLGLSGNTDTQYFGPGTRLTVL.

The chain carries TRBV7-2 and TRBJ2-7; a weak D match, TRBD2 (5 bases). This CDR3 is built from 14 residues. Germline values: CDR1 SGHTA, CDR2 FQGNSA. V was cut by 1 base and J by 0 bases, with 7 bases left in between. In nucleotides, the CDR3 is TGTGCCAGCAGCTTAGACGCGGGCTCCTACGAGCAGTACTTC. As protein: CASSLDAGSYEQYF.

The V call is TRBV10-3, the J call TRBJ2-5, with 7 bases fitting TRBD1. CDR3 length: 15 residues. Germline V gene sequence: CDR1 ENHRY, CDR2 SYGVKD. V trimming: 4 bases; J trimming: 2 bases; junction bases outside the gene matches: 7. The CDR3 loop is CAISGTPGQQETQYF. The CDR3 DNA reads TGTGCCATCAGTGGCACGCCGGGACAGCAAGAGACCCAGTACTTC.

The CDR3 region has the DNA TGTGCCAGCAGCTTATCAGCCGGGACACTCTCTGGAAACACCATATATTTT. It translates to CASSLSAGTLSGNTIYF. J is TRBJ1-3 and V is TRBV7-2; a weak D match, TRBD1 (6 bases). In germline, CDR1 is SGHTA, CDR2 FQGNSA. The CDR3 sequence is 17 residues long. V lost 2 bases, J lost 0 bases, and 14 bases lay in between.

A single count supports this clone. This chain links TRBV30 with TRBJ1-5; D is ambiguous. V dropped 4 bases and J dropped 4 bases, with 11 bases sitting between them. Per germline, CDR1 GTSNPN and CDR2 SVGIG (reference sequence). The CDR3 is 13 amino acids. CDR3 in amino acids: CAWTENGNQPQHF. The CDR3 bases are TGTGCCTGGACCGAAAACGGGAATCAGCCCCAGCATTTT.

This clone was recorded a few times. This sequence joins TRBV6-5 and TRBJ1-3; TRBD1 is a possible D gene (5 bases). The CDR3 has 15 amino acids. V dropped 0 bases and J dropped 0 bases, with 6 bases sitting between them. CDR1 and CDR2 from the germline V gene are MNHEY and SVGAGI. CDR3 protein: CASSYSGGSGNTIYF. CDR3 DNA: TGTGCCAGCAGTTACTCCGGGGGCTCTGGAAACACCATATATTTT.

The genes are TRBV30 and TRBJ2-2, with 9 bases identical to TRBD1. Germline CDR1 and CDR2: GTSNPN and SVGIG (reference sequence). The CDR3 covers 14 residues. V dropped 1 base and J dropped 7; count of bases not matched to a gene: 4. CDR3 nucleotide sequence: TGTGCCTGGAGTGCGGGACAGGGAAGCGGGGAGCTGTTTTTT. It specifies CAWSAGQGSGELFF.

This clone showed up just once. The V gene is TRBV2, the J gene TRBJ2-7; D is possibly TRBD1 (5 bases). Germline loops: CDR1 SNHLY, CDR2 FYNNEI. The ends were cut back, 8 bases at V and 6 bases at J, with 8 bases in the middle. This CDR3 is built from 10 residues. The CDR3 region has the DNA TGTGCCAGCGTTAGGGGCGAGCAGTACTTC. It encodes CASVRGEQYF.

The chain links TRBV28 to TRBJ1-5, with D maybe TRBD1 (6 bases). Per the germline V gene, CDR1 is MDHEN and CDR2 is SYDVKM. The ends were cut back, 0 bases at V and 3 bases at J, with 12 bases in the middle. This CDR3 has 16 amino acids. The CDR3 nucleotides read TGTGCCAGCAGTTTATGGGGGGCCAGCCACAATCAGCCCCAGCATTTT. It is translated as CASSLWGASHNQPQHF.

The V call is TRBV7-2, the J call TRBJ2-6, with D possibly matching TRBD2 (5 bases). V lost 1 base, J lost 2 bases, and 6 bases lay in between. Germline V gene data show CDR1 as SGHTA and CDR2 as FQGNSA. This CDR3 comprises 15 residues. The CDR3 sequence is CASSLGGTGANVLTF. The CDR3 DNA reads as TGTGCCAGCAGCTTAGGAGGGACTGGGGCCAACGTCCTGACTTTC.

V is TRBV25-1 and J is TRBJ1-2, with TRBD1 matching over 8 bases. This CDR3 has 17 amino acids. J was trimmed by 6 bases and V by 1 base; bases with no gene match: 13. Germline CDR1 and CDR2: MGHDK and SYGVNS. CDR3 residues: CASSESYSGGLYDGYTF. The CDR3 region has the DNA TGTGCCAGCAGTGAATCATACTCAGGGGGCTTGTATGATGGCTACACCTTC.

V and J are TRBV2 and TRBJ2-2; D ambiguous. The CDR3 totals 14 residues. Trimming cost V 1 base and J 7 bases, with 10 bases left between them. Germline V gene data show CDR1 as SNHLY and CDR2 as FYNNEI. CDR3 protein: CASSEGFSRGELFF. In DNA, the CDR3 is TGTGCCAGCAGTGAAGGTTTTAGCCGCGGGGAGCTGTTTTTT.

DNA of the CDR3: TGTGCCACCACCGCCGACCCCAGACTTCCCTATGGCTACACCTTC. As protein: CATTADPRLPYGYTF. The V and J genes are TRBV15 and TRBJ1-2; D remains ambiguous. The CDR3 covers 15 residues. Trimming removed 7 bases from V and 4 bases from J, with 19 bases in between. Germline-derived CDR1 and CDR2 are LNHNV and YYDKDF (reference sequence).

This clone was found a few times. V gene TRBV7-9 combines with J gene TRBJ1-3; no clear D. Trimming took off 7 bases at V and 13 bases at J, with 17 bases between the two ends. This CDR3 region has 12 residues. Germline CDR1 is SEHNR and CDR2 is FQNEAQ (reference sequence). The CDR3 here is CASTIPGSLIYF. The CDR3 DNA reads TGTGCCAGCACCATCCCCGGGAGCCTGATATATTTT.

The chain combines TRBV7-9 with TRBJ1-1; D unclear. The V gene's germline CDR1 is SEHNR and CDR2 FQNEAQ (reference sequence). CDR3 length: 13 residues. The germline V and J ends were trimmed by 3 bases and 0 bases, with 5 bases remaining between them. The CDR3 protein is CASSLTLNTEAFF. The CDR3 nucleotides read TGTGCCAGCAGCTTGACACTGAACACTGAAGCTTTCTTT.

The CDR3 protein is CAAQPPGDTEAFF. The CDR3 DNA reads as TGTGCCGCTCAGCCCCCAGGGGACACTGAAGCTTTCTTT. The chain carries TRBV10-3 and TRBJ1-1, with a tentative D call TRBD1 (6 bases). Trimming took off 11 bases at V and 3 bases at J, with 16 bases between the two ends. From germline, CDR1 is ENHRY and CDR2 SYGVKD. The length of the CDR3 is 13 residues.

CDR3 nucleotide sequence: TGTGCCAGCTCACCGGTCCAAGCTTACACCGGGGAGCTGTTTTTT. Translated, it gives CASSPVQAYTGELFF. The rearrangement links TRBV18 to TRBJ2-2; D unclear. Germline-derived CDR1 and CDR2 are KGHSH and LQKENI. V lost 3 bases and J 3 bases, leaving 11 bases between the germline ends. This CDR3 comprises 15 residues. The complete variable domain, with remaining parts taken from reference TRBV18 and TRBJ2-2, reads NAGVMQNPRHLVRRRGQEARLRCSPMKGHSHVYWYRQLPEEGLKFMVYLQKENIIDESGMPKERFSAEFPKEGPSILRIQQVVRGDSAAYFCASSPVQAYTGELFFGEGSRLTVL.

The chain has TRBV25-1 and TRBJ2-5; D is unresolved. Between the trimmed V and J ends, which lost 2 bases and 4 bases, there was a span of 8 bases. CDR3 length: 13 amino acids. Germline V gene sequence: CDR1 MGHDK, CDR2 SYGVNS. The CDR3 bases are TGTGCCAGCAGTGAACCTCCTCTAGAGACCCAGTACTTC. Its translation is CASSEPPLETQYF.

On this clone itself: The conserved phenylalanine or tryptophan is not found at the CDR3 terminus, so this likely reflects a read error. No DNA is shown, since the ends of the CDR3 on it are uncertain; the CDR3 is the one TCRdb lists. The chain combines TRBV21-1 with TRBJ2-7; TRBD1, the table's D call, was not compared with the DNA. TRBV21-1 is a pseudogene locus. The CDR3 length is 13 residues, termini included. The CDR3 is CASSKKGDRDPAC.

J is TRBJ2-7 and V is TRBV9; D call uncertain. The CDR3 extends over 16 amino acids. CDR1 is SGDLS, CDR2 YYNGEE, per germline. V lost 0 bases, J lost 6 bases, and 19 bases lay in between. This CDR3 is CASSVDLGLQSAEQYF. The CDR3 coding sequence is TGTGCCAGCAGCGTAGATCTGGGCCTACAGTCGGCCGAGCAGTACTTC.